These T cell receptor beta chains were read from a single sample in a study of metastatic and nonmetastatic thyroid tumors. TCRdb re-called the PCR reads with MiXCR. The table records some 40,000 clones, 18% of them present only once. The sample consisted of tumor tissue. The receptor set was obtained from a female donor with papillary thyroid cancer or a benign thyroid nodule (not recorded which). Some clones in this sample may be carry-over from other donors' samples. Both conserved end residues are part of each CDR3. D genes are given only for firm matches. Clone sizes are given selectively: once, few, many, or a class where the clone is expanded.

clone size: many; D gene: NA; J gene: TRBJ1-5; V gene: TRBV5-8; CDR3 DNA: TGTGCCAGCAGCCTCCTTCTCCGGGAGCAGCCCCAGCATTTT; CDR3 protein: CASSLLLREQPQHF
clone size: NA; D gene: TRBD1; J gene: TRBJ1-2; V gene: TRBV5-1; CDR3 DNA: TGCGCCAGCAGCCTCTGGACAGGGGCCGGCTACACCTTC; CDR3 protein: CASSLWTGAGYTF
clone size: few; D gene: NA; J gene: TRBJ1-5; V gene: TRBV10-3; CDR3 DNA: TGTGCCATCAGACAGGACAATCAGCCCCAGCATTTT; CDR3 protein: CAIRQDNQPQHF
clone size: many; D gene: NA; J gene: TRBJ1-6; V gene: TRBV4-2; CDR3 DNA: TGTGCCAGCAGCCTAGGAATAGGACAGACTAATTCACCCCTCCACTTT; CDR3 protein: CASSLGIGQTNSPLHF
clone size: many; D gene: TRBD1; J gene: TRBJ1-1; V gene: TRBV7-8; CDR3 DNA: TGTGCCAGCAGCTTAGCCAGGGGACAGGGGGCGGTGTACACTGAAGCTTTCTTT; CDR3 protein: CASSLARGQGAVYTEAFF
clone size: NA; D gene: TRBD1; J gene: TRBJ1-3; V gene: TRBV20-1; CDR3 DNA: TGCAGTGCGCGTGAGGGGGCTCGAAACACCATATATTTT; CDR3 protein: CSAREGARNTIYF
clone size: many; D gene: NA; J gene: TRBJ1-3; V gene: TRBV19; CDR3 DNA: TGTGCCAGTAGTATATACTGGGGCTTGGACGAAAACACCATATATTTT; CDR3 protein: CASSIYWGLDENTIYF
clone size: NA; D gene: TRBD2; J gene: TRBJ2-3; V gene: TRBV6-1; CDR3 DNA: TGTGCCAGCAGTGGCCATCTAGCGGGAGGTGTTCCAGATACGCAGTATTTT; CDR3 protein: CASSGHLAGGVPDTQYF
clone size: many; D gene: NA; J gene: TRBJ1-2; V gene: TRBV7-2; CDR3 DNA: TGTGCCAGCAGCTTAGCGCAGGAGCTCAAGAGTCAGAGATTC; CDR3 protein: CASSLAQELKSQRF
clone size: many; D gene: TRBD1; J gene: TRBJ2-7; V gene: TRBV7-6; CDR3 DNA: TGTGCCAGCAGCAGGGGGCCGACCTACGAGCAGTACTTC; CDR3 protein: CASSRGPTYEQYF
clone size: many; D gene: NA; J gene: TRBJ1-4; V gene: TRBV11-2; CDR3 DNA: TGTGCCAGCAGCTTAGTAGGGGGAAATGAAAAACTGTTTTTT; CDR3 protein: CASSLVGGNEKLFF
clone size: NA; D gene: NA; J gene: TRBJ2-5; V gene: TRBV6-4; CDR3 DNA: TGTGCCAGCAGTTGCCAAGATACCCAGTACTTC; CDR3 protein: CASSCQDTQYF
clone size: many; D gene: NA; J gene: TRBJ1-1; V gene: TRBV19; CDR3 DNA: TGTGCCAGTAGTACGGTGGGGAACACTGAAGCTTTCTTT; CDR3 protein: CASSTVGNTEAFF
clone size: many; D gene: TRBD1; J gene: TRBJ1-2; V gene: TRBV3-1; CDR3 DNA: TGTGCCAGCAGCCAAGTCGGACAGGGGTGGGAGGATGGCTACACCTTC; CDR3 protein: CASSQVGQGWEDGYTF
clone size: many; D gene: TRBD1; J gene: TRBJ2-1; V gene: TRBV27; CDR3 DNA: TGTGCCAGCAGTTCACGGACCCCCGGGACAGGTAACAGATACAATGAGCAGTTCTTC; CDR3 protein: CASSSRTPGTGNRYNEQFF
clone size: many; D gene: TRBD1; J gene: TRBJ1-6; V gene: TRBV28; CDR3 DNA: TGTGCCAGCAGAACCTCCGGGACAGTAGATTATAATTCACCCCTCCACTTT; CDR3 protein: CASRTSGTVDYNSPLHF
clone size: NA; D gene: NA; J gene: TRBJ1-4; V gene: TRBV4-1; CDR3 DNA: TGCGCCAGCAGCCAAGATAAGGGCACAAATCATAATGAAAAACTGTTTTTT; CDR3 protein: CASSQDKGTNHNEKLFF
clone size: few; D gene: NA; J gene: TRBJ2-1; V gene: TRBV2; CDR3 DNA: TGTGCCAGCAACACTGATAGAGGGGGGTACAATGAGCAGTTCTTC; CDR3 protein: CASNTDRGGYNEQFF
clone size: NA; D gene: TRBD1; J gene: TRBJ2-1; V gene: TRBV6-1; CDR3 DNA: TGTGCCAGCATCCGGTGGGACAGCTCCTACAATGAGCAGTTCTTC; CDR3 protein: CASIRWDSSYNEQFF
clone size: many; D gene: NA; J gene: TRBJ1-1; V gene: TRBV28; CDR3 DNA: TGTGCCAGCAGTTCACCCGACCTCAGGACGGTTGAAGCTTTCTTT; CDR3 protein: CASSSPDLRTVEAFF
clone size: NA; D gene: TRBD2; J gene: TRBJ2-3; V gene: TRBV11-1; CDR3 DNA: TGTGCCAGCAGCTTATGGCGGGGGAGCACAGATACGCAGTATTTT; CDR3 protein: CASSLWRGSTDTQYF
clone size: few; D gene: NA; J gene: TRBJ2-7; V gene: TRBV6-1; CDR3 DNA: TGTGCCAGCGCTCGGACAAAAGGTTACGAGCAGTACTTC; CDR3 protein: CASARTKGYEQYF
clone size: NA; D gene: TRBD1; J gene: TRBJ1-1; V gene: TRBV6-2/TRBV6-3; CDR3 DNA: TGTGCCAGCAGTTACGGGACAGGGGGCTCTAGGAAAACTGAAGCTTTCTTT; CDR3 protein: CASSYGTGGSRKTEAFF
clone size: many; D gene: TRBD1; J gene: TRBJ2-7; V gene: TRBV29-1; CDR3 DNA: TGCAGCGTCCGAGACAGGGGCTCCTACGAGCAGTACTTC; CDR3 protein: CSVRDRGSYEQYF
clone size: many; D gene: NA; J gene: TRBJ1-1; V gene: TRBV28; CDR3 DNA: TGTGCCAGCAGTACAGACAGTTTATCCACTGAAGCTTTCTTT; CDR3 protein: CASSTDSLSTEAFF
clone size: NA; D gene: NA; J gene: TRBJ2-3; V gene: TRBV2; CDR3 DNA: TGTGCCAGCAGGGCTGACGGGGGACCCAGAACTATCACAGATACGCAGTATTTT; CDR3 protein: CASRADGGPRTITDTQYF
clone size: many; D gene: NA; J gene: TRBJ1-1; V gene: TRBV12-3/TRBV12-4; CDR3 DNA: TGTGCCAGCAGCCGAGAAAGTATGAACACTGAAGCTTTCTTT; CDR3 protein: CASSRESMNTEAFF
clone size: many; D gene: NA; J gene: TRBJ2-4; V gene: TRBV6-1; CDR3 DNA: TGTGCCAGCAGCCTAACTTACATGGGTTTAGCCAAAAACATTCAGTACTTC; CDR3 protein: CASSLTYMGLAKNIQYF
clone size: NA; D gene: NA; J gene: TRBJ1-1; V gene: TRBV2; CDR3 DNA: TGTGCCAGCGGTACAGGTACAAGCACTGAAGCTTTCTTC; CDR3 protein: CASGTGTSTEAFF
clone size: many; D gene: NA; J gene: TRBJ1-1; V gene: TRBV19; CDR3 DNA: TGTGCCAGTATCGGGACGGGGCGGAGGGAAGCTTTCTTT; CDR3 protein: CASIGTGRREAFF
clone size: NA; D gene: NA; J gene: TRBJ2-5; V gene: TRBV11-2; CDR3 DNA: TGTGCCAGCAGCGGACCTGGACAGTTAGTGGGTCAAGAGACCCAGTACTTC; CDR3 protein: CASSGPGQLVGQETQYF
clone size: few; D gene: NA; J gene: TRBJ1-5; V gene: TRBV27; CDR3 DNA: TGTGCCAGCAGTTTAATGGTGGGGAATCAGCCCCAGCATTTT; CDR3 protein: CASSLMVGNQPQHF
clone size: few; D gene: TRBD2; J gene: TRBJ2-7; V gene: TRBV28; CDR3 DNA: TGTGCCAGCAGTCCGGGGACTAGCGGAACCTACGAGCAGTACTTC; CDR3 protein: CASSPGTSGTYEQYF
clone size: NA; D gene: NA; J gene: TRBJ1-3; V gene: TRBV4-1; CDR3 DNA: TGCGCCAGCAGCCACAAGGTAGCGGCTCGCTCCGGAAACACCATATATTTT; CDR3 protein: CASSHKVAARSGNTIYF
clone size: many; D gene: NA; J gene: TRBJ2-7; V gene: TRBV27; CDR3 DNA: TGTGCCAGCAGGGACAGTTACTCCTACGAGCAGTACTTC; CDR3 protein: CASRDSYSYEQYF
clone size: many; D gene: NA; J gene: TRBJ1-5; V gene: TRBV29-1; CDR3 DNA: TGCAGCGTTATGTGGGGATCCGATCAGCCCCAGCATTTT; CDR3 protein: CSVMWGSDQPQHF
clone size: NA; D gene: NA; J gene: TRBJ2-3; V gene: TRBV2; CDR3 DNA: TGTGCCAGCAGTGCAGGGGAAGGCACAGATACGCAGTATTTT; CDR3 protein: CASSAGEGTDTQYF
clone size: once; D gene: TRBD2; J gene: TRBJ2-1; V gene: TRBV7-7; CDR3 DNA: TGTGCTAGCAGCTTAGTAGGCCCCGGGACTAGCGGGAGAAATGAGCAGTTCTTC; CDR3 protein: CASSLVGPGTSGRNEQFF
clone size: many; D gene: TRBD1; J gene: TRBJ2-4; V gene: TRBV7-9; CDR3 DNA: TGTGCCAGCAGCTTAGACAGGGGAAAAAACATTCAGTACTTC; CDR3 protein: CASSLDRGKNIQYF
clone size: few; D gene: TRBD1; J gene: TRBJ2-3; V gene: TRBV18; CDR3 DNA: TGTGCCAGCACCTGGACAGGGGGGTCAGATACGCAGTATTTT; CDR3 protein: CASTWTGGSDTQYF
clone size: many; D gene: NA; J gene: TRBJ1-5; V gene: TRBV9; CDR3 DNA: TGTGCCAGCAGCCCCGGGGGGGGTAGTAGTCAGCCCCAGCATTTT; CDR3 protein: CASSPGGGSSQPQHF
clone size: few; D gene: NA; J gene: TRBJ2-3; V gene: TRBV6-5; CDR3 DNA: TGTGCCAGCAGTTACCTATCGGTGATACCTAGCACAGATACGCAGTATTTT; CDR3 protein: CASSYLSVIPSTDTQYF
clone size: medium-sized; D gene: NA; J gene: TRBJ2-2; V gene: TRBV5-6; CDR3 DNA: TGTGCCAGCAGCTTGTCCACCGGGGAGCTGTTTTTT; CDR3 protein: CASSLSTGELFF
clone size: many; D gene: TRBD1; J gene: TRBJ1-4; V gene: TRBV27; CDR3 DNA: TGTGCCAGCGGCCGGGACAGGACTAATGAAAAACTGTTTTTT; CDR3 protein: CASGRDRTNEKLFF
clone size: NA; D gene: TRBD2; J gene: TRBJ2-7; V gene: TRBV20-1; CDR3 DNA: TGCAGTGCTAGACCCGCCCAGACTAGCCTCTACGAGCAGTACTTC; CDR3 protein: CSARPAQTSLYEQYF
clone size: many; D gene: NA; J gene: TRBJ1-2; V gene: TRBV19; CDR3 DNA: TGTGCCAGTAGCGCCCCCGGTGGGGTCTATGGCTACACCTTC; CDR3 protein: CASSAPGGVYGYTF
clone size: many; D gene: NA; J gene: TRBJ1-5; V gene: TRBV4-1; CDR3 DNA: TGCGCCAGCAGCCAATGGAGAGGGGAAGAGCCCCAGCATTTT; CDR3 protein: CASSQWRGEEPQHF
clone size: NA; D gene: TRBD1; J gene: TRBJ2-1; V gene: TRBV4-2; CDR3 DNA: TGTGCCAGCAGCCCAAGGTGGGACAGGGTGGGGTATGTTGGTGACAATGAGCAGTTCTTC; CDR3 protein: CASSPRWDRVGYVGDNEQFF
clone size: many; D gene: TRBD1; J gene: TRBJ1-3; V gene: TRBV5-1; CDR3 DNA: TGCGCCAGCAGCTCCGGGACAGGGGGAAACACCATATATTTT; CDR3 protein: CASSSGTGGNTIYF
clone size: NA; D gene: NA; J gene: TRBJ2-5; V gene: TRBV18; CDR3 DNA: TGTGCCAGCTCACCACGGCAGGATACGAAGACCCAGTACTTC; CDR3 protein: CASSPRQDTKTQYF
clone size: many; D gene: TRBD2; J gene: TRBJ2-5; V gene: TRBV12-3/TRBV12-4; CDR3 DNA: TGTGCCAGCACCTCCCGGACTAGCGGATTAGAGACCCAGTACTTC; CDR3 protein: CASTSRTSGLETQYF
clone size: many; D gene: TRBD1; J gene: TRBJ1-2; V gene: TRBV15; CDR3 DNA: TGTGCCACCAGCAGAAGACAGGGAGGTGGCTACACCTTC; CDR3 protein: CATSRRQGGGYTF
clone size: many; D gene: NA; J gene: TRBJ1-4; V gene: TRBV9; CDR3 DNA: TGTGCCAGCAGCCTATGGGCAGGGGAAAATGAAAAACTGTTTTTT; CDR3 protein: CASSLWAGENEKLFF
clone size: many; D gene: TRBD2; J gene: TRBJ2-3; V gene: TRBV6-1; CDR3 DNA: TGTGCCAGCAGTTTAGTGGGGACTATCGCAGATACGCAGTATTTT; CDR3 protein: CASSLVGTIADTQYF
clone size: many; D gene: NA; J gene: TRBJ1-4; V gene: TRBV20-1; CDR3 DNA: TGCAGTGCAATCAAGACAGAGAATGAAAAACTGTTTTTT; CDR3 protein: CSAIKTENEKLFF
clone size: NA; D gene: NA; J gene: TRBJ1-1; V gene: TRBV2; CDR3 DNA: TGTGCCAGCAGTAACCGGGAGACGGGCACTGAAGCTTTCTTT; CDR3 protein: CASSNRETGTEAFF
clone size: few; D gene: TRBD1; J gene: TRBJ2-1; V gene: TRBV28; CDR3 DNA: TGTGCCAGCAGTTTGTGGACAGGTAGGAAAAATGAGCAGTTCTTC; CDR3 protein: CASSLWTGRKNEQFF
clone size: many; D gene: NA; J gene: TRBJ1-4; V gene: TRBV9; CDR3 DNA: TGTGCCAGCAGCGTAGTGTCTCAGTTCGGAGAAAAACTGTTTTTT; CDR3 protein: CASSVVSQFGEKLFF
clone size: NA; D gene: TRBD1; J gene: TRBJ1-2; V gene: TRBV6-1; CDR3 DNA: TGTGCCAGCAGCCAGGGACAGCGTATTGGATACACATTC; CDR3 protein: CASSQGQRIGYTF